The 8 T cell receptor beta chains below come from one sample, sequenced in a study of CD8 T cells in Susac syndrome. With random hexamers, 0.5 to 1 ug RNA was reverse transcribed. TCRdb ran MiXCR on the immunoSEQ multiplex PCR reads and lists one entry per CDR3 protein. This sample has about 440,000 distinct CDR3 sequences; more than 80% occur once, and the top ten carry about 0.12%. Source material: CD8+ T cells from PBMCs. The source of these receptors is a human donor with multiple sclerosis.

The genes are TRBV27 and TRBJ2-1; 9 positions agree with TRBD2. This CDR3 comprises 16 residues. The ends lost 7 bases at V and 4 bases at J; junction bases unmatched: 11. In germline, CDR1 is MNHEY, CDR2 SMNVEV (reference sequence). The CDR3 coding sequence is TGTGCCAGCACCTTGAGTGGCGGGGGGGTTTACAATGAGCAGTTCTTC. Translated, it gives CASTLSGGGVYNEQFF.

V is TRBV27 and J is TRBJ2-7; D perhaps matches TRBD1 (6 bases). The CDR3 contains 13 residues. CDR1 MNHEY and CDR2 SMNVEV come from the germline V gene (reference sequence). The V end was cut by 2 bases, the J end by 3 bases, with 8 bases between. The CDR3 sequence: CASSLQGIYEQYF. For the CDR3, the DNA is TGTGCCAGCAGTTTACAGGGGATCTACGAGCAGTACTTC.

This rearrangement joins TRBV12-2 to TRBJ2-5; the tabulated D call, TRBD1, remains unverified against the DNA. TRBV12-2 is a listed pseudogene. The CDR3 loop spans 16 amino acids. The CDR3 spells CASRFAPGPIKETQYF. In nucleotides, the CDR3 is TGTGCAAGTCGCTTTGCTCCGGGACCTATTAAAGAGACCCAGTACTTC.

This sequence joins TRBV27 and TRBJ2-5; no clear D gene. V gave up 2 bases and J gave up 4 bases, with 8 bases separating them. This CDR3 has 13 amino acids. The germline CDR1 and CDR2 sequences are MNHEY and SMNVEV (reference sequence). The chain's CDR3 is CASSLNYGETQYF. The DNA of the CDR3 is TGTGCCAGCAGTTTAAACTACGGAGAGACCCAGTACTTC.

The chain combines TRBV11-2 with TRBJ2-6; 7 bases are a match to TRBD1. Germline V lookup: CDR1 SGHAT, CDR2 FQNNGV. The ends lost 5 bases at V and 0 bases at J; junction bases unmatched: 4. This CDR3 comprises 16 residues. The CDR3: CASSVRDSSGANVLTF. The CDR3 DNA is TGTGCCAGCAGCGTACGGGACAGCTCTGGGGCCAACGTCCTGACTTTC. Drawing the rest from reference TRBV11-2 and TRBJ2-6, the complete variable domain is EAGVAQSPRYKIIEKRQSVAFWCNPISGHATLYWYQQILGQGPKLLIQFQNNGVVDDSQLPKDRFSAERLKGVDSTLKIQPAKLEDSAVYLCASSVRDSSGANVLTFGAGSRLTVL.

In this sample, this clonotype turned up once. V is TRBV7-2 and J is TRBJ2-3; tentatively, D is TRBD2 (7 bases). The CDR3 loop spans 15 amino acids. V was shortened by 1 base and J by 3 bases, with 11 bases between the two germline ends. Germline loops: CDR1 SGHTA, CDR2 FQGNSA. The CDR3 is CASSLVGGLTDTQYF. Written as DNA, the CDR3 is TGTGCCAGCAGCTTAGTCGGGGGGCTAACAGATACGCAGTATTTT.

The rearrangement uses TRBV7-9 and TRBJ1-1; D not certain. V gave up 1 base and J gave up 5 bases, with 8 bases separating them. This CDR3 is built from 13 residues. Germline-derived CDR1 and CDR2 are SEHNR and FQNEAQ (reference sequence). In DNA form, the CDR3 reads TGTGCCAGCAGCTTAGACGTCTTGACTGAAGCTTTCTTT. This gives the protein CASSLDVLTEAFF. Using reference TRBV7-9 and TRBJ1-1 for the parts outside the CDR3, the full variable domain is DTGVSQNPRHKITKRGQNVTFRCDPISEHNRLYWYRQTLGQGPEFLTYFQNEAQLEKSRLLSDRFSAERPKGSFSTLEIQRTEQGDSAMYLCASSLDVLTEAFFGQGTRLTVV.

The chain recombines TRBV5-6 with TRBJ1-2, with D tentatively TRBD1 (6 bases). Trimming removed 4 bases from V and 4 bases from J, with 20 bases in between. This CDR3 comprises 16 residues. The germline V gene encodes CDR1 SGHDT and CDR2 YYEEEE. DNA of the CDR3: TGTGCCAGCAGCCGTCAACAGGGAACGCAGCCCTATGGCTACACCTTC. Protein product: CASSRQQGTQPYGYTF.